Reported below is one TCR beta chain. The entry originates in a study of technical replicates of blood from a few donors. Sequenced by immunoSEQ multiplex PCR; TCRdb stores in-frame clones only, minus some. The sample holds 55,000 to 75,000 clones, 91% seen once. The TCR was taken from a human donor in good health. Some clones in this sample may be carry-over from other donors' samples. The sequenced sample consisted of PBMCs.

This chain's CDR3 is CASSEEASGIGETQYF. CDR3 sequence (DNA): TGTGCCAGCAGTGAAGAGGCTAGCGGGATTGGAGAGACCCAGTACTTC. This chain joins TRBV2 and TRBJ2-5, with 9 bases lining up with TRBD2. Germline V lookup: CDR1 SNHLY, CDR2 FYNNEI. The CDR3 extends over 16 amino acids. Trimming at V came to 1 base and at J to 4 bases, leaving 7 bases not matched to a gene.